This T cell receptor (beta chain) comes out of a study of post-analysis software for immune sequencing data. Study information: Disease courses included relapsing-remitting, secondary progressive and progressive-relapsing multiple sclerosis.

The length of the CDR3 is 15 residues. Included in the TCR beta cDNA libraries were unique molecular identifiers. TCRdb used MiXCR to reprocess the PCR reads, holding one entry per CDR3 protein. The sample records about 430,000 distinct CDR3 sequences, approximately 38% being singletons. General study results and limits: When patients were compared with controls, about 5 TRBV segments were more frequent, TRBV5-6, TRBV5-1 and TRBV20-1 among them. Significantly decreased normalized Chao1 diversity was recorded for multiple sclerosis patients relative to controls.

For this clonotype: The target antigen is unknown.

Sequencing was done on a sample of blood. The chain uses TRBV12-3 or TRBV12-4 and TRBJ2-4; D is unresolved. The DNA end is more similar to TRBJ2-5, so the J call may be wrong. The sequence derives from a girl aged 2-10 years with multiple sclerosis. The CDR3 sequence: CASSLGRSDRETQYF. The CDR3 DNA reads as TGTGCCAGCAGTTTAGGTCGGTCAGACCGAGAGACCCAGTACTTC.